This T cell receptor beta chain was recovered during a study of T cells after yellow fever vaccination (dated by TCRdb to between 2018 and 2021). A note on the overall study: The SMART-Seq v4 Ultra Low Input RNA kit was used to prepare libraries from fractions with low cell numbers. To follow T-cell clones before and after both primary and booster YFV17D yellow fever vaccination, bulk TCR alpha and beta repertoires underwent longitudinal sequencing. The cohort comprised two healthy male donors, one aged 18 to 30 and one aged 30 to 40 years. Bulk PBMC replicates and cell subsets were isolated from blood drawn at multiple timepoints before and after both primary and secondary immunization.

Sequencing relied on an Illumina NovaSeq 6000. TCR cDNA was synthesized by 5'RACE template switching, which introduced a universal primer site and unique molecular identifiers. Priming of cDNA synthesis was performed from both the TCR alpha and TCR beta constant segments. Library amplification involved two PCR steps, and the second step added sample barcodes and sequencing adapters. Sequencing of libraries was performed on Illumina HiSeq 2500 (2x100 bp) or NovaSeq (2x150 bp). The paper's processing steps were these. MIGEC handled demultiplexing of reads and collapsing into UMI consensus sequences, while MiXCR performed V(D)J alignment. Vaccine-responding clonotypes were defined with edgeR using replicate PBMC samples, requiring FDR below 0.01 and a log2 fold change above 5 up to day 15. CD4 or CD8 identity was assigned to each bulk clonotype according to whether the clonotype was present at higher abundance in the sequenced CD4 repertoire or the sequenced CD8 repertoire. TCRdb reprocessed the public reads (quality trimming at Q25 with fastp, clone calling with MiXCR) and kept in-frame beta chains. Rows with one shared CDR3 protein collapse into an entry with the most common genes and DNA. V and J calls and clone size were set by TCRdb, not the authors. The sample profile shows roughly 320,000 distinct CDR3 sequences; around 10% of them were found once. The leading ten clones occupy 3.3% of the sample.

The sample holds a few counts of this clonotype. Its antigen is currently not known. Base quality data are lacking; no much larger clone is found one base away. Reading the label with the study, this specimen's treatment or condition is: live attenuated yellow fever vaccine strain. PBMCs were isolated from peripheral blood using a standard Ficoll-Paque protocol. Dynabeads CD4 and CD8 positive selection kits were used to isolate CD4 and CD8 T-cell fractions. TriZol was used to extract RNA from bulk PBMCs, CD4 and CD8 fractions, and dextramer-positive and dextramer-negative fractions. Points the paper makes about the study in general: A small fraction of clonotypes appeared in both the CD4 and CD8 compartments, likely as a result of convergent recombination. Only two donors were included in the study, so the extent to which the findings can be generalized is limited. After the booster, most clones that had expanded after primary vaccination were detected again (about 95% of CD4 and around nine tenths of CD8), suggesting broad maintenance of memory. Compared with the primary T-cell response, the secondary T-cell response was weaker but faster, peaking on day 5 rather than day 15. FACS-sorted repertoires could contain abundant contaminating clonotypes from the bulk population, so computational filtering was required.

The trim is 2 bases for V and 1 base for J, with a gap of 12 bases between the germline ends. CDR1 MNHEY and CDR2 SMNVEV are derived from the germline V gene (reference sequence). The CDR3 starts with the cysteine, ends with the phenylalanine, and has 16 residues. Only the CDR3 DNA is retained, 48 bases long and in frame from the first base. The sequencing used CD4+ T cells sorted from PBMCs, collected 45 days after the yellow fever booster vaccination. The rearranged chain carries TRBV27 and TRBJ1-5; a weak D assignment points to TRBD1 (5 bases agree). This TCR derives from a man aged 18 to 35 who received the YFV17D yellow fever vaccine. Read as DNA, the sequence is TGTGCCAGCAGTTTACGGGGGGATCTGAGCAATCAGCCCCAGCATTTT. This gives the protein CASSLRGDLSNQPQHF.